These 27 T cell receptor beta chains share one sample of origin, sequenced in a study of human T cells and chemical hapten exposure. Time point: patch test 1, 2 weeks after DPC sensitization. Treatment meaning: therapeutic diphenylcyclopropenone sensitization with weekly scalp DPC. TCRdb reprocessed the RACE reads with MiXCR, giving one entry per CDR3 protein. The sample lists around 110,000 distinct CDR3 sequences, over 10% occurring once. Specimen: whole blood, collected in connection with sensitization to the hapten diphenylcyclopropenone (DPC). The source is a woman aged 45-65 years with alopecia areata. Some clones in this sample may be carry-over from other donors' samples.

The chain employs TRBV3-1 and TRBJ2-2, with TRBD2 matching 12 bases. Germline CDR1 LGHDT, CDR2 YNNKEL (reference sequence). Losses at the gene ends were 3 bases for V and 1 base for J; bases not matched to a gene: 6. CDR3 length: 18 residues. The CDR3 bases are TGTGCCAGCAGCCACGGACTAGCGGGAAATCAGAACACCGGGGAGCTGTTTTTT. Protein product: CASSHGLAGNQNTGELFF.

The chain combines TRBV3-1 with TRBJ2-2; 9 bases line up with TRBD2. The CDR3 totals 17 residues. CDR1 and CDR2 from the germline V gene are LGHDT and YNNKEL (reference sequence). The V and J ends lost 4 bases and 4 bases, in that order; junction bases with no gene match: 10. CDR3 protein: CASSPLSRAGGTGELFF. CDR3 DNA: TGTGCCAGCAGCCCCCTCAGTAGAGCGGGGGGCACCGGGGAGCTGTTTTTT.

This clonotype was observed many times. V is TRBV27 and J is TRBJ1-1; 7 nucleotides line up with TRBD1. The germline CDR1 and CDR2 sequences are MNHEY and SMNVEV (reference sequence). The CDR3 extends over 15 amino acids. Losses at the gene ends were 1 base for V and 4 bases for J; bases not matched to a gene: 6. The CDR3 DNA follows: TGTGCCAGCAGTTTATTTCCAGGGGGAACCACTGAAGCTTTCTTT. It specifies CASSLFPGGTTEAFF.

This clonotype was found a few times. This rearrangement joins TRBV20-1 to TRBJ2-1; a possible D gene is TRBD1 (6 bases). Germline CDR1 DFQATT, CDR2 SNEGSKA (reference sequence). Trimming took 6 bases from V and 8 from J, leaving 17 bases between them. The length of the CDR3 is 13 residues. This CDR3 is CSAPQQGRDEQFF. The CDR3 DNA reads TGCAGTGCCCCCCAACAGGGTCGCGATGAGCAGTTCTTC.

This clonotype was seen at least ten times. The rearrangement uses TRBV11-2 and TRBJ2-3, with unresolved D. Trimming took 5 bases from V and 3 from J, leaving 15 bases between them. The germline CDR1 and CDR2 sequences are SGHAT and FQNNGV. The CDR3 length is 15 residues. In nucleotides, the CDR3 is TGTGCCAGCAGCCCCATCCCCCTCCCGACAGATACGCAGTATTTT. Translation gives CASSPIPLPTDTQYF.

This clonotype was counted between two and nine times. This chain connects TRBV11-3 to TRBJ1-2, with no clear D. CDR1 SGHNT and CDR2 YENEEA come from the germline V gene. The CDR3 loop spans 9 amino acids. The V end was cut by 7 bases, the J end by 7 bases, with 4 bases between. The CDR3 reads CASIRGYTF. CDR3 DNA: TGTGCCAGCATACGTGGCTACACCTTC.

The gene calls are TRBV27 and TRBJ2-5, with 12 bases aligning to TRBD2. The CDR3 runs 16 residues. V lost 6 bases, J lost 4 bases, and 9 bases stayed unmatched. Germline V gene data show CDR1 as MNHEY and CDR2 as SMNVEV (reference sequence). CDR3 loop: CASRALAGGPGETQYF. In DNA, the CDR3 is TGTGCCAGCAGAGCGCTAGCGGGAGGGCCTGGAGAGACCCAGTACTTC.

This clonotype was recorded a few times. The chain combines TRBV2 with TRBJ1-6; 8 nucleotides line up with TRBD1. Germline V gene sequence: CDR1 SNHLY, CDR2 FYNNEI. This CDR3 comprises 15 residues. Unmatched junction bases numbered 6, after V lost 5 bases and J lost 6 bases. The CDR3 DNA follows: TGTGCCAGCAGTAACAGGGGGGCAGGTAATTCACCCCTCCACTTT. Translation gives CASSNRGAGNSPLHF. Combining the CDR3 with reference TRBV2 and TRBJ1-6 gives the whole variable domain EPEVTQTPSHQVTQMGQEVILRCVPISNHLYFYWYRQILGQKVEFLVSFYNNEISEKSEIFDDQFSVERPDGSNFTLKIRSTKLEDSAMYFCASSNRGAGNSPLHFGNGTRLTVT.

In its sample, this clonotype was seen many times. The chain is built from TRBV12-3 or TRBV12-4 and TRBJ1-1, with TRBD1 matching 9 bases. This CDR3 spans 14 amino acids. J lost 5 bases, V lost 5 bases, and 6 bases had no gene match. The CDR3 nucleotides are TGTGCCAGCAGTCCGACAGGGGGAGGGACTGAAGCTTTCTTT. Translation: CASSPTGGGTEAFF.

About this clonotype: A read error may be the cause here, since a much bigger clone is one base away. V and J are TRBV9 and TRBJ1-2; 7 bases align to TRBD1. The CDR3 contains 13 residues. Germline CDR1 and CDR2: SGDLS and YYNGEE. Losses at the gene ends were 5 bases for V and 4 bases for J; bases not matched to a gene: 5. The chain's CDR3 is CASRAGTVYGYTF. CDR3 sequence (DNA): TGTGCCAGCAGAGCCGGGACAGTCTATGGCTACACCTTC.

This clonotype was seen a handful of times. This sequence joins TRBV4-1 and TRBJ2-7, with 8 bases aligning to TRBD1. CDR1 is MGHRA, CDR2 YSYEKL, per germline. The CDR3 consists of 14 residues. The junction had 13 bases not matched to a gene; V was cut back by 3 bases and J by 12 bases. The CDR3 protein is CASSHPTGQGRRYF. CDR3 sequence (DNA): TGCGCCAGCAGCCACCCGACTGGACAGGGACGCCGGTACTTC.

This clonotype was detected only a few times. This chain connects TRBV28 to TRBJ2-7; D possibly matches TRBD1 or TRBD2 (5 bases each). The CDR3 contains 13 residues. Per the germline V gene, CDR1 is MDHEN and CDR2 is SYDVKM. Trimming cost V 7 bases and J 0 bases, with 10 bases left between them. CDR3 nucleotide sequence: TGTGCCAGCAACCCAGGGAGCTCCTACGAGCAGTACTTC. Translated: CASNPGSSYEQYF.

This clonotype was seen at least ten times. The V call is TRBV20-1, the J call TRBJ1-5; 12 nucleotides agree with TRBD1. J lost 1 base, V lost 0 bases, and 7 bases had no gene match. This CDR3 is built from 18 residues. Germline V gene sequence: CDR1 DFQATT, CDR2 SNEGSKA (reference sequence). The CDR3 here is CSARDPGTGGRSNQPQHF. In DNA form, the CDR3 reads TGCAGTGCTAGAGATCCCGGGACAGGGGGCAGGAGCAATCAGCCCCAGCATTTT.

This clonotype was seen at least ten times. This chain uses TRBV7-7 with TRBJ2-1; 14 bases match TRBD2. The germline V gene encodes CDR1 SSHAT and CDR2 FNYEAQ (reference sequence). This CDR3 has 16 amino acids. The J segment lost 6 bases and the V segment lost 5 bases, leaving 6 bases of the junction unmatched. The CDR3 DNA is TGTGCCAGCAGCACCCGACTAGCGGGAGGGACCAATGAGCAGTTCTTC. Protein sequence: CASSTRLAGGTNEQFF.

Only a few counts were recorded for this clonotype. The CDR3 reads CATRSLFYEQYF. The CDR3, as DNA: TGTGCCACCCGGTCTCTTTTTTACGAGCAGTACTTC. V is TRBV28 and J is TRBJ2-7; the D is unclear. Germline lookup yields CDR1 MDHEN and CDR2 SYDVKM. This CDR3 contains 12 residues. V was clipped by 10 bases and J by 4 bases, with 14 bases between them.

The table lists this clonotype with many counts. The rearrangement joins TRBV20-1 to TRBJ2-1; D gene ambiguous. CDR1 is DFQATT and CDR2 is SNEGSKA in the germline V gene (reference sequence). The V end lost 0 bases, the J end lost 8 bases, and 17 bases lay between the germline ends. The CDR3 runs 15 residues. The CDR3 DNA is TGCAGTGCTAGAGATATGACTGCCAATCCCCATGAGCAGTTCTTC. Protein: CSARDMTANPHEQFF.

This clonotype was seen at least ten times. The chain carries TRBV29-1 and TRBJ2-1; D remains ambiguous. The CDR3 is 13 amino acids. Germline V lookup: CDR1 SQVTM, CDR2 ANQGSEA. Trimming removed 6 bases at V and 0 bases at J, with 9 bases between. The CDR3 region has the DNA TGCAGCGTGTACCCCAGCTCCTACAATGAGCAGTTCTTC. It yields the protein CSVYPSSYNEQFF.

This clonotype was seen a handful of times. The rearrangement uses TRBV5-1 and TRBJ2-3; D possibly uses TRBD1 or TRBD2 (5 bases each). Germline V CDR1 and CDR2: SGHRS, YFSETQ. The CDR3 totals 14 residues. V was shortened by 4 bases and J by 2 bases, with 11 bases between the two germline ends. Written as DNA, the CDR3 is TGCGCCAGCAGCACCGGGACCCCCACAGATACGCAGTATTTT. This gives the protein CASSTGTPTDTQYF.

This clonotype showed up just a few times. The chain combines TRBV28 with TRBJ1-6; no clear D. Trimming left V 5 bases short and J 4 bases short, with 6 bases between. The CDR3 length is 13 residues. Germline V gene data show CDR1 as MDHEN and CDR2 as SYDVKM. CDR3 DNA: TGTGCCAGCAGTACATTTTATAATTCACCCCTCCACTTT. The encoded protein is CASSTFYNSPLHF.

In DNA form, the CDR3 reads TGTGCCAGCAGCCACTCACCCGCGACTAGCGGGGGGCGCTTCTACAATGAGCAGTTCTTC. It encodes CASSHSPATSGGRFYNEQFF. The chain is built from TRBV14 and TRBJ2-1, with 13 bases fitting TRBD2. Germline CDR1 and CDR2: SGHDN and FVKESK. The CDR3 is 20 amino acids. V trimming: 3 bases; J trimming: 3 bases; junction bases outside the gene matches: 14.

There are a few counts of this clonotype. The genes are TRBV12-3 or TRBV12-4 and TRBJ1-4; maybe TRBD1 (5 bases). The ends were cut back, 6 bases at V and 0 bases at J, with 17 bases in the middle. The CDR3 is 17 residues long. The CDR3 DNA sequence: TGTGCCAGCAGCTTCCAGGGACTGAGGGCAACTAATGAAAAACTGTTTTTT. It is translated as CASSFQGLRATNEKLFF.

This chain connects TRBV12-3 or TRBV12-4 to TRBJ2-3; D gene ambiguous. The CDR3 extends over 15 amino acids. V gave up 3 bases and J gave up 2 bases, with 12 bases separating them. CDR3 protein: CASSFKGASTDTQYF. The DNA for the CDR3 is TGTGCCAGCAGTTTCAAAGGTGCCTCCACAGATACGCAGTATTTT.

The chain joins TRBV18 to TRBJ2-1; 11 bases are a match to TRBD2. The ends lost 4 bases at V and 5 bases at J; junction bases unmatched: 10. The length of the CDR3 is 17 residues. Germline V gene lookup returns CDR1 KGHSH and CDR2 LQKENI. CDR3: CASSRSLLAGGDNEQFF. The DNA of the CDR3 is TGTGCCAGCTCACGCTCCCTCCTAGCGGGGGGAGACAATGAGCAGTTCTTC.

This clonotype has only a few counts. This sequence joins TRBV7-2 and TRBJ1-4; no definite D call. Trimming left V 1 base short and J 5 bases short, with 5 bases between. The CDR3 sequence is 13 residues long. Germline V gene sequence: CDR1 SGHTA, CDR2 FQGNSA. CDR3 loop: CASSLVWNEKLFF. In nucleotides, the CDR3 is TGTGCCAGCAGCTTAGTATGGAATGAAAAACTGTTTTTT. The full variable domain, rest sourced from reference TRBV7-2 and TRBJ1-4, is GAGVSQSPSNKVTEKGKDVELRCDPISGHTALYWYRQSLGQGLEFLIYFQGNSAPDKSGLPSDRFSAERTGGSVSTLTIQRTQQEDSAVYLCASSLVWNEKLFFGSGTQLSVL.

The sample holds a few counts of this clonotype. The chain has TRBV28 and TRBJ1-6; D remains unclear. Germline CDR1 reads MDHEN; CDR2 reads SYDVKM. The CDR3 length is 14 residues. Trimming stripped 5 bases from V and 5 bases from J, with 10 bases between. The CDR3 spells CASSLSGNNSPLHF. The CDR3 DNA reads TGTGCCAGCAGTCTTAGCGGGAATAATTCACCCCTCCACTTT.

The chain recombines TRBV5-5 with TRBJ1-3, with no clear D. The CDR3 is 17 residues long. Trimming took off 0 bases at V and 0 bases at J, with 13 bases between the two ends. Germline CDR1 reads SGHKS; CDR2 reads YYEKEE (reference sequence). Here the CDR3 reads CASSLAGFGGSGNTIYF. CDR3 bases: TGTGCCAGCAGCTTGGCCGGTTTCGGTGGCTCTGGAAACACCATATATTTT.

This chain connects TRBV28 to TRBJ2-4, with 8 bases aligning to TRBD1. CDR3 length: 14 amino acids. V shed 1 base and J 5 bases; nucleotides not matched to a gene: 1. Looked up from germline, CDR1 is MDHEN and CDR2 is SYDVKM. The CDR3 reads CASSLSGGQNIQYF. DNA for the CDR3: TGTGCCAGCAGTTTATCAGGGGGCCAAAACATTCAGTACTTC.